Given below is one T cell receptor beta chain in context. CDR1 and CDR2 (germline): SGHVS, FQNEAQ. CDR3 length: 15 amino acids. V was pared by 1 base and J by 4 bases, with 11 bases between. Template material for TCR beta VDJ and CDR3 profiling consisted of genomic DNA. TCRdb reanalysed the reads using MiXCR and keeps one entry per CDR3 protein. This table holds about 270,000 distinct CDR3 sequences, 45% to 70% found once. These data originate in a study of CD8+CD57+ T cells in acquired aplastic anemia. The sequence derives from a human donor with severe aplastic anemia or a healthy control (not recorded which). The rearrangement joins TRBV7-8 to TRBJ1-3, with a tentative D call TRBD1 (6 bases). Sequencing was carried out using sorted CD4+, CD8+, or CD8+CD57+ T cells (not recorded which) from PBMCs. Written as DNA, the CDR3 is TGTGCCAGCAGCTTAGGGGTAACAGGGGGAAACACCATATATTTT. The encoded protein is CASSLGVTGGNTIYF.